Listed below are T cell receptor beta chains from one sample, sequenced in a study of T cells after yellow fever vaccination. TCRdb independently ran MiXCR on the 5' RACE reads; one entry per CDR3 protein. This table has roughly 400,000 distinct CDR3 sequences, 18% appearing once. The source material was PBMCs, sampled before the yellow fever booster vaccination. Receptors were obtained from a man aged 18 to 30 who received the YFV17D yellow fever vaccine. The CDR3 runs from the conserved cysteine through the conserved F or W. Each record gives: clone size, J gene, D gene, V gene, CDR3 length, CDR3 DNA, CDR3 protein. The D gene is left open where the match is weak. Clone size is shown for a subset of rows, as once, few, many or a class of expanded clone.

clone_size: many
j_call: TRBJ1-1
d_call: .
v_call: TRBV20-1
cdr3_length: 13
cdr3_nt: TGCAGTGCTAGCGGCAGATGGAACACTGAAGCTTTCTTT
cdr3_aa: CSASGRWNTEAFF

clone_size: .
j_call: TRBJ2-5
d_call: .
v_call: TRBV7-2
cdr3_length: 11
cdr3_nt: TGTGCCAGCAGCCCCCGCGGGACCCAGTACTTC
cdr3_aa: CASSPRGTQYF

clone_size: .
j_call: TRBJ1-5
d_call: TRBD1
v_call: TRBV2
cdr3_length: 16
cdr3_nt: TGTACCAGCACCTTCGGACCGGGACAGATAAATCAGCCCCAGCATTTT
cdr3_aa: CTSTFGPGQINQPQHF

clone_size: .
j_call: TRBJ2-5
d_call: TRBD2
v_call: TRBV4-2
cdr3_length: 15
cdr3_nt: TGTGCCAGCAGCCAAGATGCTAGCGGGGGGGAGACCCAGTACTTC
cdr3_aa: CASSQDASGGETQYF

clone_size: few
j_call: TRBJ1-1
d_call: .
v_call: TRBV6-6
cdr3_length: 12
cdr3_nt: TGTGCCAGCAGTCCTCAGTGGACTGAAGCTTTCTTT
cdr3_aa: CASSPQWTEAFF

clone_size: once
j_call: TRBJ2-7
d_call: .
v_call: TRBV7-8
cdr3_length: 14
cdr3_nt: TGTGCCAGCAGCGCAAGGACTGACACCTACGAGCAGTACTTC
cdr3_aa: CASSARTDTYEQYF

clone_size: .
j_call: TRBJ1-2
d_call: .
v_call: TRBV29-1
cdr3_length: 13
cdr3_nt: TGCAGCCTCCGTGGGGCCTCCCCCTATGGCTACACCTTC
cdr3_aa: CSLRGASPYGYTF

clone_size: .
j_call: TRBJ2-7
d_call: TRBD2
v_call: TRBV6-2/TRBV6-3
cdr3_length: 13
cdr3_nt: TGTGCCAGCAGATCAGCGGGGGGTCCCCCTAGTTTCTTC
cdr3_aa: CASRSAGGPPSFF

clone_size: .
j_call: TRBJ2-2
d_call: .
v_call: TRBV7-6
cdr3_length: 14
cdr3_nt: TGTGCCAGCAGCTTACCAGAAAACACCGGGGAGCTGTTTTTT
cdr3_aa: CASSLPENTGELFF

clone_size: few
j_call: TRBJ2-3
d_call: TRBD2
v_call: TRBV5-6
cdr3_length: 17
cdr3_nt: TGTGCCAGCAGCTTCTGGTTAGCGGGGGAGAGCACAGATACGCAGTATTTT
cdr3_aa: CASSFWLAGESTDTQYF

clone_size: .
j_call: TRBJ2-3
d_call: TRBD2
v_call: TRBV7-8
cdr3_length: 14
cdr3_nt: TGTGCCAGCAGCCCAGGCCGGGGGGCAGATACGCAGTATTTT
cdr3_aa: CASSPGRGADTQYF

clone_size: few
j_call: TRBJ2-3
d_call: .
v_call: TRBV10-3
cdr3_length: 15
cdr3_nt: TGTGCCATCAGTGGACAGGAACCGCTCCCAGATACGCAGTATTTT
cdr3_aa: CAISGQEPLPDTQYF

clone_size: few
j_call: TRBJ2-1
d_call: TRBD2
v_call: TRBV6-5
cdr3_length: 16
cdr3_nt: TGTGCCAGCAGTTACTCGGGACTAGCGGGGTGGAATGAGCAGTTCTTC
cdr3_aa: CASSYSGLAGWNEQFF

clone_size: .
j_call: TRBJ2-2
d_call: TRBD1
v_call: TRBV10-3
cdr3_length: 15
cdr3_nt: TGTGCCATCAGGATAGACAGGGACGCCACCGGGGAGCTGTTTTTT
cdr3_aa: CAIRIDRDATGELFF

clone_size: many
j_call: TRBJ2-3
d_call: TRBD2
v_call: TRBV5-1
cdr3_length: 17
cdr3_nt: TGCGCCAGCAGCCTATCACTAGCGGGGGGGAGCACAGATACGCAGTATTTT
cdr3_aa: CASSLSLAGGSTDTQYF

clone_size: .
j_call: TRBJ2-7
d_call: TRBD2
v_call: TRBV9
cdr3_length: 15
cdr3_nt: TGTGCCAGCAGCCCCGGCCGGGGGGGCCTCTACGAGCAGTACTTC
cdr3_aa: CASSPGRGGLYEQYF

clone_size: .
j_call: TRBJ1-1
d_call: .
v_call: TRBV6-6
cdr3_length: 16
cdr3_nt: TGTGCCAGCAGGTGGGACTCCCTCGAACCGAACACTGAAGCTTTCTTT
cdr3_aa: CASRWDSLEPNTEAFF

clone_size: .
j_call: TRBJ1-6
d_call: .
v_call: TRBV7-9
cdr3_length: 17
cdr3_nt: TGTGCCAGCAGCTTAGCACTGGGCAGGGCCTCGAATTCACCCCTCCACTTT
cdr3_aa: CASSLALGRASNSPLHF

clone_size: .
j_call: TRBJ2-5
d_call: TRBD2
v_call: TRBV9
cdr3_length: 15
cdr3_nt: TGTGCCAGCAGCCGACGCCTAGCGGTACAAGAGACCCAGTACTTC
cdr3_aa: CASSRRLAVQETQYF

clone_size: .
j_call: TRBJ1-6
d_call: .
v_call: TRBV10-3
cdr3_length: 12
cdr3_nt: TGTGCCATCAGGGAGGGTGATTCACCCCTCCACTTT
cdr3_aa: CAIREGDSPLHF

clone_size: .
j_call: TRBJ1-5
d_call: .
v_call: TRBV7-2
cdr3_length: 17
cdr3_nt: TGTGCCAGCAGCTTAGGGGCAGGGAATCGGGGGGATCAGCCCCAGCATTTT
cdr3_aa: CASSLGAGNRGDQPQHF

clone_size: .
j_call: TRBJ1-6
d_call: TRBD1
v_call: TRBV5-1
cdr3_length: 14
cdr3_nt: TGCGCCAGCAGCTTAGGGACAGATAATTCACCCCTCCACTTT
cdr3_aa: CASSLGTDNSPLHF

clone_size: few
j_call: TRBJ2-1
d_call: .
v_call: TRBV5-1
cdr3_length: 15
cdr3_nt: TGCGCCAGCAGCTTGGACAACCGGGGCTACAATGAGCAGTTCTTC
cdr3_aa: CASSLDNRGYNEQFF

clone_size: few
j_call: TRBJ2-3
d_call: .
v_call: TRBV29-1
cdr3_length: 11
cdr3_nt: TGCAGCGTTGTCAGGATACCTACGCAGTATTTT
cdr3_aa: CSVVRIPTQYF

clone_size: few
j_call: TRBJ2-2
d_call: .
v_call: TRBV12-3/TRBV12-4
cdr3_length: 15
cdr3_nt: TGTGCCAGCAGTTTAGCGCTCGGGATAGGCGGGGAGCTGTTTTTT
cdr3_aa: CASSLALGIGGELFF

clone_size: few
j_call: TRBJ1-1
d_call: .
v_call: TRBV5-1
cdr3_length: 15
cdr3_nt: TGCGCCAGCAGCCGTAGGGGAGGAACCAACACTGAAGCTTTCTTT
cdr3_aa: CASSRRGGTNTEAFF

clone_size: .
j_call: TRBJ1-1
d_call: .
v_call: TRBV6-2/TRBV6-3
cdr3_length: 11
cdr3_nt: TGTGCCAGCAGGCATCAGGTCTCAGCTTTCTTT
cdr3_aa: CASRHQVSAFF

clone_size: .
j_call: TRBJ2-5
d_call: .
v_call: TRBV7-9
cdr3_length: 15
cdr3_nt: TGTGCCAGCAGAACCACCCTAGAGAGGGGCGAGACCCAGTACTTC
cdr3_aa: CASRTTLERGETQYF

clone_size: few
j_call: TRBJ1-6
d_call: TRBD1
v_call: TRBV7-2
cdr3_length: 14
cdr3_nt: TGTGCCAGCAGCTTAGACAGGGGCGCTTCACCCCTCCACTTT
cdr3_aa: CASSLDRGASPLHF

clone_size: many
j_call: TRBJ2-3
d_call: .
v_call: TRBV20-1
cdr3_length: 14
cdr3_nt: TGCAGTGCCGCGATTGCCGCTAGCACAGATACGCAGTATTTT
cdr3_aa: CSAAIAASTDTQYF

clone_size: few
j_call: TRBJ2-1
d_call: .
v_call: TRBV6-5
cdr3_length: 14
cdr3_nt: TGTGCCAGCAGTGTACTAGCTGCCCGCAATGAGCAGTTCTTC
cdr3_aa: CASSVLAARNEQFF

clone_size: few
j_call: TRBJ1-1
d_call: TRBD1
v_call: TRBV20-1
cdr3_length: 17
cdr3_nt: TGCAGTGCTAGAGATCGGGACAGGGGCGGCTGGAACACTGAAGCTTTCTTT
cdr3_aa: CSARDRDRGGWNTEAFF

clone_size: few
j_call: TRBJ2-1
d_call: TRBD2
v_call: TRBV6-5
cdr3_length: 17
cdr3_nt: TGTGCCAGCGAGGGACTAGCGGGCGGCGGCTCCTACAATGAGCAGTTCTTC
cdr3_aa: CASEGLAGGGSYNEQFF

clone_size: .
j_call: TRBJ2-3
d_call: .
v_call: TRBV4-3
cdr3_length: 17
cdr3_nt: TGCGCCAGCAGCCAGGGGGAAAAAGCGGGTTACACAGATACGCAGTATTTT
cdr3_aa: CASSQGEKAGYTDTQYF

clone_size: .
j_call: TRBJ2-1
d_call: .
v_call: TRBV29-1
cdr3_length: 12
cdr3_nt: TGCAGGGGGGAGAGCTCCTACAATGAGCAGTTCTTC
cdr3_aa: CRGESSYNEQFF

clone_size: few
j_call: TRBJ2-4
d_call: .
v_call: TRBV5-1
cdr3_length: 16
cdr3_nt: TGCGCCAGCAGCTTGGGTCTGGGGTTAGCCAAAAACATTCAGTACTTC
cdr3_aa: CASSLGLGLAKNIQYF

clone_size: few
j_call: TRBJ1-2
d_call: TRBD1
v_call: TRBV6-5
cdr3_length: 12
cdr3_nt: TGTGCCAGCAGACCGGGACAGGGATGCTACACCTTC
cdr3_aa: CASRPGQGCYTF

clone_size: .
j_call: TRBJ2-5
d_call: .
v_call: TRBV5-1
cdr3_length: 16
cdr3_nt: TGCGCCAGCAGCTTAGGGGGGACCAACCTCCAAGAGACCCAGTACTTC
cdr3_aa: CASSLGGTNLQETQYF

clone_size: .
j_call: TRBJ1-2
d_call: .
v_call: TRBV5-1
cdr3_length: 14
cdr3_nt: TGCGCCAGCAACCCCGGGGAAGGACCTGAGAGCTACACCTTC
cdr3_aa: CASNPGEGPESYTF

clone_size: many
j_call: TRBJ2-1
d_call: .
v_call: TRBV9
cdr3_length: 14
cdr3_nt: TGTGCCAGCAGTGAAAAGAGCTCCTACAATGAGCAGTTCTTC
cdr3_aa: CASSEKSSYNEQFF